The 4 T cell receptor beta chains below were found in one sample sequenced in a study of T cells after yellow fever vaccination. Each CDR3 protein gets one entry after TCRdb re-called the 5' RACE reads with MiXCR. The data contain 110,000 or so distinct CDR3 sequences, around 7.2% of them seen just once; the ten biggest clones take up 2.7%. Sequencing used CD4+ T cells sorted from PBMCs, obtained more than 40 days after the first yellow fever vaccination. Receptors originate from a man between 18 and 35 years old who received the YFV17D yellow fever vaccine.

The chain employs TRBV5-1 and TRBJ2-5, with unresolved D. V was trimmed by 0 bases and J by 3 bases, leaving 9 bases between them. CDR3 length equals 14 residues. CDR1 and CDR2 (germline): SGHRS, YFSETQ. The CDR3 loop is CASSLGQIKETQYF. The CDR3, as DNA: TGCGCCAGCAGCTTGGGTCAGATTAAAGAGACCCAGTACTTC.

The sample holds many counts of this clonotype. The CDR3 DNA follows: TGTGCCAGCAGCTCCGGGACAGTAGATTACGAGCAGTACGTC. The encoded protein is CASSSGTVDYEQYV. The chain is built from TRBV28 and TRBJ2-7, with TRBD1 identical over 7 bases. From germline, CDR1 is MDHEN and CDR2 SYDVKM. This CDR3 contains 14 residues. The junction had 9 bases not matched to a gene; V was cut back by 6 bases and J by 4 bases.

This clonotype was counted a few times. This rearrangement joins TRBV6-2 or TRBV6-3 to TRBJ2-1; perhaps TRBD1 as D (5 bases). Germline V lookup: CDR1 MNHEY, CDR2 SVGEGT. V lost 2 bases to trimming and J lost 9 bases, with 17 bases between them. The CDR3 is 15 amino acids. Written as DNA, the CDR3 is TGTGCCAGCAGTTACCCGCAGCCTCATAGGGGTGAGCAGTTCTTC. Its protein is CASSYPQPHRGEQFF.

At least ten counts were recorded for this clonotype. The chain links TRBV24-1 to TRBJ2-3, with a weak D call TRBD1 (6 bases). Deletions cut 2 bases from V and 5 bases from J, with 13 bases between. Germline-derived CDR1 and CDR2 are KGHDR and SFDVKD. The CDR3 length is 15 residues. The DNA for the CDR3 is TGTGCCACCAGTGATTCCAGGGGTCATGGAGATACGCAGTATTTT. Its protein product is CATSDSRGHGDTQYF.